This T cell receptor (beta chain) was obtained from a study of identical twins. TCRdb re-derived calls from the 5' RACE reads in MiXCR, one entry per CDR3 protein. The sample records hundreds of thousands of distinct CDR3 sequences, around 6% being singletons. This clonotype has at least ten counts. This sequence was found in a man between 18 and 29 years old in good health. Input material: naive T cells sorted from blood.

The CDR3 bases are TGTGCCAGCAGCTTAAGGTGGTCTAGCGGGAGGACCTGGACATACGAGCAGTACTTC. Protein: CASSLRWSSGRTWTYEQYF. This rearrangement joins TRBV11-2 to TRBJ2-7; TRBD2 matches 11 bases. From germline, CDR1 is SGHAT and CDR2 FQNNGV. Losses at the gene ends were 2 bases for V and 4 bases for J; bases not matched to a gene: 16. The CDR3 loop spans 19 amino acids.